This T cell receptor beta chain stems from a study of blood T cell repertoires in COVID-19. Looking at the study overall: The United States, Italy and Spain were the sources of the acute and convalescent COVID-19 samples. Nucleic acid was either cDNA or gDNA, and it came from T cells, B-cell-depleted T cells, or PBMCs.

Authors' methods: The authors estimated nucleated cell counts from reference gene primer amplification. TCRdb's copy holds only in-frame clones and misses some; the assay was immunoSEQ multiplex PCR. The V and J calls and clone size were taken over from that table, and D and trimming were inferred from the DNA. The sample holds about 280,000 clones; under 90% are singletons and the top ten take less than 2.5%. The sample holds a few counts of this clone. The TCR was taken from a man between 50 and 59 years old with acute or convalescent COVID-19. The source material was peripheral blood.

Written as DNA, the CDR3 is TGTGCCAGCAGGACTGACGGAAGAGAGACCCAGTACTTC. Translated, it gives CASRTDGRETQYF. V usage is TRBV7-9 and J usage is TRBJ2-5; no clear D gene. CDR1 and CDR2 from the germline V gene are SEHNR and FQNEAQ (reference sequence). Trimming removed 6 bases from V and 4 bases from J, with 12 bases in between. The length of the CDR3 is 13 residues. The variable domain in full, with the rest retrieved from reference TRBV7-9 and TRBJ2-5, is DTGVSQNPRHKITKRGQNVTFRCDPISEHNRLYWYRQTLGQGPEFLTYFQNEAQLEKSRLLSDRFSAERPKGSFSTLEIQRTEQGDSAMYLCASRTDGRETQYFGPGTRLLVL.